The 25 T cell receptor beta chains in this list originate from one sample, sequenced in a study of blood T cell repertoires in COVID-19. Method: immunoSEQ multiplex PCR; TCRdb's copy keeps in-frame clones and lacks some. The profile covers about 82,000 clones, with around four fifths appearing a single time and about 18% taken by the ten largest. The specimen was peripheral blood. The receptors here all came from a woman aged 60 to 75 with acute or convalescent COVID-19.

Only a few counts were recorded for this clone. The rearrangement links TRBV6-5 to TRBJ2-1, with D hard to call. The length of the CDR3 is 16 residues. Germline-derived CDR1 and CDR2 are MNHEY and SVGAGI. V lost 2 bases and J lost 3, with 14 bases in between. The CDR3 DNA follows: TGTGCCAGCAGTTACCTCACTGGCGGAGACTACAATGAGCAGTTCTTC. Protein product: CASSYLTGGDYNEQFF.

The chain combines TRBV3-1 (or the pseudogene TRBV3-2) with TRBJ2-7; 8 positions agree with TRBD1. CDR3 length: 12 amino acids. The V and J ends lost 6 bases and 4 bases, in that order; junction bases with no gene match: 2. Per the germline V gene, CDR1 is LGHDT and CDR2 is YNNKEL (reference sequence). CDR3 nucleotide sequence: TGTGCCAGCAGGGACAGGGAATACGAGCAGTACTTC. Encoded protein: CASRDREYEQYF.

J is TRBJ2-7 and V is TRBV30; tentatively, D is TRBD1 (6 bases). CDR3 length: 15 amino acids. Trimming shortened V by 0 bases and J by 0 bases, and 12 bases separated the two germline ends. Germline CDR1 GTSNPN, CDR2 SVGIG (reference sequence). The CDR3 loop is CAWSVGGPDSYEQYF. CDR3 bases: TGTGCCTGGAGTGTAGGGGGTCCAGACTCCTACGAGCAGTACTTC.

This chain uses TRBV5-4 with TRBJ1-1; TRBD1 is a possible D gene (6 bases). The CDR3 spans 13 residues. Trimming cost V 6 bases and J 1 base, with 10 bases left between them. Per the germline V gene, CDR1 is SGHNT and CDR2 is YYREEE (reference sequence). Here the CDR3 DNA reads TGTGCCAGCACCACGGACAGGAACACTGAAGCTTTCTTT. The encoded protein is CASTTDRNTEAFF.

This clone has just one count. The gene calls are TRBV5-1 and TRBJ1-1; TRBD1 aligns across 8 bases. Germline loops: CDR1 SGHRS, CDR2 YFSETQ. There are 16 residues in the CDR3. V was clipped by 4 bases and J by 0 bases; unmatched bases: 8. The DNA for the CDR3 is TGCGCCAGCAGCCCAGGACAGGGAATCATGAACACTGAAGCTTTCTTT. Amino acids: CASSPGQGIMNTEAFF.

The genes are TRBV7-9 and TRBJ1-4; a weak D match, TRBD1 (5 bases). The germline CDR1 and CDR2 sequences are SEHNR and FQNEAQ (reference sequence). The CDR3 spans 13 residues. V was clipped by 8 bases and J by 1 base, with 8 bases between them. The CDR3 sequence: CASSGGTNEKLFF. The CDR3, as DNA: TGTGCCAGCTCCGGGGGAACTAATGAAAAACTGTTTTTT. Combining the CDR3 with reference TRBV7-9 and TRBJ1-4 gives the whole variable domain DTGVSQNPRHKITKRGQNVTFRCDPISEHNRLYWYRQTLGQGPEFLTYFQNEAQLEKSRLLSDRFSAERPKGSFSTLEIQRTEQGDSAMYLCASSGGTNEKLFFGSGTQLSVL.

This chain links TRBV10-1 with TRBJ1-1, with D tentatively TRBD1 (6 bases). V was trimmed by 9 bases and J by 0 bases, leaving 17 bases between them. This CDR3 region has 15 residues. Germline CDR1 reads WNHNN; CDR2 reads SYGVQD (reference sequence). CDR3 bases: TGCGCCAGGATTATCACCGGGACAATGAACACTGAAGCTTTCTTT. Its protein product is CARIITGTMNTEAFF.

The V gene is TRBV11-2, the J gene TRBJ1-2; 10 nucleotides align to TRBD1. Per the germline V gene, CDR1 is SGHAT and CDR2 is FQNNGV. The CDR3 totals 15 residues. The V and J ends lost 3 bases and 3 bases, in that order; junction bases with no gene match: 4. The CDR3 nucleotides read TGTGCCAGCAGCTTCGACAGGGGGCTCGACTATGGCTACACCTTC. Protein product: CASSFDRGLDYGYTF.

The DNA of the CDR3 is TGTGCTAGTGGTCGGACAGGGAATTCACCCCTCCACTTT. Translation: CASGRTGNSPLHF. This sequence joins TRBV12-5 and TRBJ1-6; 8 nucleotides line up with TRBD1. The junction had 1 base not matched to a gene; V was cut back by 5 bases and J by 7 bases. There are 13 residues in the CDR3. CDR1 is LGHNT, CDR2 FRNRAP, per germline.

The chain is built from TRBV6-5 and TRBJ2-2; 9 nucleotides agree with TRBD1. The CDR3 spans 14 residues. The germline V gene encodes CDR1 MNHEY and CDR2 SVGAGI. The V segment lost 10 bases and the J segment 3 bases; nucleotides outside the gene matches: 6. Here the CDR3 DNA reads TGTGCCATTCAGACAGGGGGAGACACCGGGGAGCTGTTTTTT. Translation: CAIQTGGDTGELFF.

This chain joins TRBV10-3 and TRBJ1-2; D is perhaps TRBD1 (5 bases). Germline loops: CDR1 ENHRY, CDR2 SYGVKD. The CDR3 totals 13 residues. V gave up 7 bases and J gave up 1 base, with 10 bases separating them. As DNA, the CDR3 is TGTGCCATCACTGGGGGGGATAACTATGGCTACACCTTC. This codes for CAITGGDNYGYTF.

The V gene is TRBV7-3, the J gene TRBJ2-3; D possibly corresponds to TRBD2 (6 bases). There are 15 residues in the CDR3. The ends were cut back, 3 bases at V and 0 bases at J, with 10 bases in the middle. CDR1 SGHTA and CDR2 FQGTGA come from the germline V gene. CDR3 sequence: CASSLGTYSTDTQYF. CDR3 bases: TGTGCCAGCAGCTTGGGGACTTATAGCACAGATACGCAGTATTTT.

This rearrangement joins TRBV24-1 to TRBJ1-1, with 10 bases fitting TRBD1. Trimming at V came to 4 bases and at J to 6 bases, leaving 1 base not matched to a gene. CDR1 and CDR2 from the germline V gene are KGHDR and SFDVKD. CDR3 length: 13 amino acids. This CDR3 is CATSDGQGAEAFF. For the CDR3, the DNA is TGTGCCACCAGTGACGGACAGGGGGCTGAAGCTTTCTTT.

The rearrangement uses TRBV5-5 and TRBJ1-1; no clear D gene. V was clipped by 0 bases and J by 2 bases, with 5 bases between them. The germline CDR1 and CDR2 sequences are SGHKS and YYEKEE (reference sequence). The CDR3 consists of 13 residues. Here the CDR3 DNA reads TGTGCCAGCAGCTTGGACAGAAACACTGAAGCTTTCTTT. Its translation is CASSLDRNTEAFF.

The chain links TRBV25-1 to TRBJ1-2; TRBD1 matches 8 bases. With 5 bases clipped from V and 4 bases from J, the junction kept 9 bases outside the gene matches. CDR3 length: 15 amino acids. Germline V gives CDR1 MGHDK, CDR2 SYGVNS. CDR3 bases: TGTGCCAGCAGTACTCCGGGACAGGCACTCTATGGCTACACCTTC. Amino acid sequence: CASSTPGQALYGYTF.

This chain links TRBV5-1 with TRBJ2-7; 8 bases are shared with TRBD1. CDR1 is SGHRS, CDR2 YFSETQ, per germline. Trimming removed 1 base from V and 0 bases from J; junction bases left unmatched: 6. CDR3 length: 16 residues. The CDR3: CASSLFVTGGSYEQYF. The CDR3 nucleotides are TGCGCCAGCAGCTTGTTTGTCACAGGGGGCTCCTACGAGCAGTACTTC.

The rearrangement links TRBV11-2 to TRBJ2-3, with TRBD2 matching 8 bases. With V trimmed by 5 bases and J by 2 bases, 18 bases remained unmatched. Germline-derived CDR1 and CDR2 are SGHAT and FQNNGV. The CDR3 is 19 residues long. For the CDR3, the DNA is TGTGCCAGCAGCCGGCGGCGAGCGGGAGAGAGCGATATCACAGATACGCAGTATTTT. This codes for CASSRRRAGESDITDTQYF.

This clone has only a few counts. One end of the junction fails to match germline, which may point to a read error. The chain recombines TRBV7-2 with TRBJ2-1, with 8 bases fitting TRBD2. CDR3 length: 16 amino acids. Germline lookup yields CDR1 SGHTA and CDR2 FQGNSA. The DNA of the CDR3 is TGTGCCAGCAACTTAAACAGCGGGAGAGGAGGCAATGAGCAGTTCTTC. The encoded protein is CASNLNSGRGGNEQFF.

The chain recombines TRBV3-1 (or the pseudogene TRBV3-2) with TRBJ1-2; 7 positions agree with TRBD1. The CDR3 contains 13 residues. Germline V gene sequence: CDR1 LGHDT, CDR2 YNNKEL (reference sequence). The V and J ends lost 0 bases and 5 bases, in that order; junction bases with no gene match: 0. For the CDR3, the DNA is TGTGCCAGCAGCCAAGAGGGACAGTATGGCTACACCTTC. Translation gives CASSQEGQYGYTF.

The chain carries TRBV4-1 and TRBJ2-7; 9 bases align to TRBD2. After removal of 4 bases from V and 2 bases from J, the junction contained 9 bases not matched to a gene. Germline V CDR1 and CDR2: MGHRA, YSYEKL. The CDR3 is 16 amino acids. The CDR3 sequence is CASSPVGASGAYEQYF. CDR3 nucleotides: TGCGCCAGCAGCCCTGTTGGGGCTAGCGGGGCCTACGAGCAGTACTTC.

V and J are TRBV5-1 and TRBJ2-3; D is unresolved. Germline-derived CDR1 and CDR2 are SGHRS and YFSETQ. Between the trimmed V and J ends, which lost 4 bases and 4 bases, there was a span of 13 bases. CDR3 length: 14 amino acids. The CDR3 coding sequence is TGCGCCAGCAGCGACCGACAAGGCGCAGATACGCAGTATTTT. This encodes CASSDRQGADTQYF.

CDR3 sequence (DNA): TGCGCCAGCAGCCAAGTAATGTCACAGGGGACCACTGAAGCTTTCTTT. Translated: CASSQVMSQGTTEAFF. V is TRBV4-3 and J is TRBJ1-1; 7 bases are a match to TRBD1. V lost 1 base, J lost 4 bases, and 9 bases stayed unmatched. Germline loops: CDR1 LGHNA, CDR2 YSLEER. This CDR3 is built from 16 residues.

The chain joins TRBV5-1 to TRBJ1-1, with 7 bases that match TRBD1. CDR3 size: 14 residues. The V segment lost 4 bases and the J segment 0 bases; nucleotides outside the gene matches: 3. Germline CDR1 SGHRS, CDR2 YFSETQ. CDR3 residues: CASSRQGLNTEAFF. CDR3 in DNA: TGCGCCAGCAGCAGACAGGGCCTGAACACTGAAGCTTTCTTT.

The rearrangement links TRBV7-8 to TRBJ2-5, with 7 bases aligning to TRBD1. Germline V lookup: CDR1 SGHVS, CDR2 FQNEAQ. This CDR3 has 14 amino acids. V was clipped by 6 bases and J by 9 bases; unmatched bases: 13. The CDR3 region has the DNA TGTGCCAGCAGGGTTAGTGGACAGGACTTGCCCCAGTACTTC. Amino acid sequence: CASRVSGQDLPQYF.

V gene TRBV7-6 combines with J gene TRBJ1-1, with a weak D call TRBD1 (5 bases). CDR3 size: 13 residues. Germline values: CDR1 SGHVS, CDR2 FNYEAQ. The germline V and J ends were trimmed by 2 bases and 3 bases, with 7 bases remaining between them. The CDR3, as DNA: TGTGCCAGCAGCTTAATAGGGGACACTGAAGCTTTCTTT. Its protein is CASSLIGDTEAFF.